The clone carrying this T cell receptor (beta chain) was recorded many times. Its target is not known. This entry comes from a study of T cells in Graves' hyperthyroidism and ophthalmopathy. Study-level information: Once the initial diagnosis was made, peripheral blood was obtained before any treatment.

Amplified TCR beta CDR3 regions came from RNA transcripts. The HTBI primer set was used in a first-round RT-PCR of the TCR CDR3. TCRdb independently ran MiXCR on the multiplex PCR reads; one entry per CDR3 protein. The sample records hundreds of thousands of distinct CDR3 sequences, 15% to 19% being singletons. Study findings and constraints: A median around 6.4 months before onset, the model predicted ophthalmopathy. Blood held most thyroid clonotypes expanded above 0.001 frequency.

Germline V gives CDR1 SEHNR, CDR2 FQNEAQ (reference sequence). V lost 0 bases and J lost 4; bases outside the gene matches: 7. The CDR3 covers 17 residues. Patients with uncontrolled infections, other autoimmune diseases, pregnancy or lactation were excluded. V gene TRBV7-9 combines with J gene TRBJ2-7, with 12 nucleotides matching TRBD2. The source is a woman under 30 with Graves' hyperthyroidism that later progressed to Graves' ophthalmopathy. The sequenced sample consisted of blood. The CDR3 DNA reads TGTGCCAGCAGCTTAGCGACTAGCGGGAGAAGTCTTTACGAGCAGTACTTC. It yields the protein CASSLATSGRSLYEQYF.